Given below is one TCR beta chain in context. TCR beta VDJ and CDR3 profiling used genomic DNA as template. TCRdb ran MiXCR on the reads and lists one entry per CDR3 protein. The sample lists about 58,000 distinct CDR3 sequences; approximately 54% were seen once. This sample was included in a study of CD8+CD57+ T cells in acquired aplastic anemia. For sequencing, patients were chosen who had shown expansion of CD8+CD57+ cells by flow cytometry. CDR1 is LNHDA, CDR2 SQIVND, per germline (reference sequence). Trimming removed 0 bases from V and 6 bases from J, with 11 bases in between. This CDR3 is built from 14 residues.

The chain recombines TRBV19 with TRBJ1-2, with D possibly matching TRBD1 (6 bases). This sequence originates from a human donor with aplastic anemia. Sample: sorted CD4+, CD8+, or CD8+CD57+ T cells (not recorded which) from PBMCs. The CDR3 spells CASSIDGAGDGYTF. The CDR3 DNA sequence: TGTGCCAGTAGTATAGACGGGGCAGGGGATGGCTACACCTTC.